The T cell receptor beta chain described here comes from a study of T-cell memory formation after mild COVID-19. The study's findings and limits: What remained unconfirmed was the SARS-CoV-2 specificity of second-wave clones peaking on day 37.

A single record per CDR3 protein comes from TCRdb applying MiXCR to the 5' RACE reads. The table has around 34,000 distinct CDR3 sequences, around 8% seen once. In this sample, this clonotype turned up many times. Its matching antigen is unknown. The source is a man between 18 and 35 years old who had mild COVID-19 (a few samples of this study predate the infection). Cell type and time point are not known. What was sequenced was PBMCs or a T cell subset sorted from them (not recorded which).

CDR3 DNA: TGTGCCAGCAGCCCGAACACGGGACAGGGCCATGGCTACACCTTC. Encoded protein: CASSPNTGQGHGYTF. The rearrangement links TRBV7-2 to TRBJ1-2; 9 bases line up with TRBD1. There are 15 residues in the CDR3. CDR1 and CDR2 from the germline V gene are SGHTA and FQGNSA. The V segment lost 5 bases and the J segment 6 bases; nucleotides outside the gene matches: 10.